This T cell receptor (beta chain) is drawn from a study of cytomegalovirus exposure and HLA in healthy donors. Study conclusions and caveats: A later analysis found TCR association rates differed by HLA locus, highest for DRB1 and lowest for HLA-C.

Amplification used 60 Vbeta primers and 13 Jbeta primers. Assay: immunoSEQ multiplex PCR; the TCRdb copy retains only in-frame clones and omits some. The data contain tens of thousands of clones, approximately 86% of them seen just once; the ten biggest clones take up roughly 9%. As concerns this clone: Its antigen is as yet unknown.

The TCR sequence derives from a man aged 30 to 39 in good health and CMV-seropositive. The sequenced sample was PBMCs.

The CDR3 loop is CASSGGTGGLTDTQYF. In nucleotides, the CDR3 is TGTGCCAGCAGCGGAGGGACAGGGGGGTTAACAGATACGCAGTATTTT. The gene calls are TRBV4-2 and TRBJ2-3; 11 nucleotides line up with TRBD1. The CDR3 spans 16 residues. V trimming: 5 bases; J trimming: 3 bases; junction bases outside the gene matches: 7. The germline V gene has CDR1 LGHNA and CDR2 YNFKEQ.